The 18 T cell receptor beta chains reported below all come from one sample, sequenced in a study of STAT3 mutations in large granular lymphocyte leukemia. The study's findings and limits: Every T-cell large granular lymphocyte leukemia patient had at least one immunodominant TCR beta clonotype.

For these TCRs, the target antigens are not known. TCRdb keeps only in-frame clones here, not all; method: immunoSEQ multiplex PCR. This sample carries over a thousand clones, around three quarters of them seen once, and the ten largest clones take 35% to 45%. Sequences were obtained from peripheral blood mononuclear cells. These receptors came from a woman aged 70 to 79 with T-cell large granular lymphocyte leukemia. Some clones in this sample may be carry-over from other donors' samples.

The chain uses TRBV5-4 and TRBJ1-2, with D maybe TRBD1 (6 bases). The V gene's germline CDR1 is SGHNT and CDR2 YYREEE (reference sequence). Trimming took off 4 bases at V and 5 bases at J, with 12 bases between the two ends. CDR3 length equals 13 residues. The chain's CDR3 is CASSLRGPYGYTF. CDR3 in DNA: TGTGCCAGCAGCCTCCGGGGGCCTTATGGCTACACCTTC. The full variable domain, completed using reference TRBV5-4 and TRBJ1-2, is ETGVTQSPTHLIKTRGQQVTLRCSSQSGHNTVSWYQQALGQGPQFIFQYYREEENGRGNFPPRFSGLQFPNYSSELNVNALELDDSALYLCASSLRGPYGYTFGSGTRLTVV.

The gene calls are TRBV30 and TRBJ1-1; possible D gene TRBD1, 5 bases. Germline lookup yields CDR1 GTSNPN and CDR2 SVGIG (reference sequence). The CDR3 covers 12 residues. V lost 0 bases, J lost 6 bases, and 8 bases lay in between. Here the CDR3 DNA reads TGTGCCTGGAGTGTACGGGGGGCTGAAGCTTTCTTT. Its protein is CAWSVRGAEAFF.

The rearrangement links TRBV30 to TRBJ2-7; no clear D gene. V lost 0 bases to trimming and J lost 3 bases, with 15 bases between them. Germline V gives CDR1 GTSNPN, CDR2 SVGIG (reference sequence). The CDR3 runs to 15 residues. CDR3 nucleotides: TGTGCCTGGAGTGTACAAAGCATAACTAACTACGAGCAGTACTTC. Translation: CAWSVQSITNYEQYF.

This clone was seen only a few times. The chain employs TRBV5-4 and TRBJ2-3, with D possibly matching TRBD2 (6 bases). Germline loops: CDR1 SGHNT, CDR2 YYREEE (reference sequence). The CDR3 runs 16 residues. Trimming shortened V by 4 bases and J by 6 bases, and 21 bases separated the two germline ends. The CDR3 spells CASSTPDYPRRDTQYF. The CDR3 DNA sequence: TGTGCCAGCAGCACACCGGACTATCCTCGCAGGGATACGCAGTATTTT.

The rearrangement joins TRBV7-9 to TRBJ2-1; 11 nucleotides agree with TRBD2. CDR3 length equals 15 residues. J gave up 10 bases and V 6 bases, and 11 bases lay outside the gene matches. Per the germline V gene, CDR1 is SEHNR and CDR2 is FQNEAQ (reference sequence). CDR3 protein: CASSPGTSGPQEQFF. In nucleotides, the CDR3 is TGTGCCAGCAGTCCCGGGACTAGCGGTCCCCAGGAGCAGTTCTTC.

This chain connects TRBV27 to TRBJ2-3; TRBD1 matches at 9 bases. J gave up 3 bases and V 8 bases, and 9 bases lay outside the gene matches. Per the germline V gene, CDR1 is MNHEY and CDR2 is SMNVEV (reference sequence). CDR3 length: 15 amino acids. CDR3 sequence: CASGGTGRSTDTQYF. CDR3 nucleotide sequence: TGTGCCAGCGGCGGGACAGGGCGGTCGACAGATACGCAGTATTTT.

This clone appeared a few times. This chain joins TRBV6-6 and TRBJ1-5; 7 bases are a match to TRBD1. This CDR3 spans 15 amino acids. After removal of 5 bases from V and 4 bases from J, the junction contained 8 bases not matched to a gene. Germline CDR1 is MNHNY and CDR2 is SVGAGI (reference sequence). The CDR3 region is CASSDTGVRNQPQHF. For the CDR3, the DNA is TGTGCCAGCAGTGACACAGGGGTGCGAAATCAGCCCCAGCATTTT.

The CDR3 bases are TGTGCCTGGAGTTTCGGGTATAGCAATCAGCCCCAGCATTTT. Its translation is CAWSFGYSNQPQHF. This chain links TRBV30 with TRBJ1-5; D remains ambiguous. The CDR3 covers 14 residues. The V and J ends lost 2 bases and 0 bases respectively, with 8 bases between them. Germline-derived CDR1 and CDR2 are GTSNPN and SVGIG (reference sequence).

This chain connects TRBV30 to TRBJ2-7; 10 bases are shared with TRBD2. In germline, CDR1 is GTSNPN, CDR2 SVGIG (reference sequence). Trimming removed 8 bases from V and 4 bases from J; junction bases left unmatched: 8. The CDR3 is 13 amino acids. CDR3 DNA: TGTGCCGGAAGGACTAGCGGTGCATACGAGCAGTACTTC. This codes for CAGRTSGAYEQYF.

The V call is TRBV30, the J call TRBJ1-2; 7 positions match TRBD1. Germline trimming cut 0 bases from V and 7 bases from J; bases unmatched to any gene: 8. The CDR3 runs 14 residues. Germline-derived CDR1 and CDR2 are GTSNPN and SVGIG (reference sequence). CDR3 sequence (DNA): TGTGCCTGGAGTGTCCGCAGGGGGGTTCCTGGCTACACCTTC. Its protein is CAWSVRRGVPGYTF.

This chain connects TRBV5-1 to TRBJ1-5; D is uncertain. V was trimmed by 0 bases and J by 1 base, leaving 2 bases between them. Germline V lookup: CDR1 SGHRS, CDR2 YFSETQ. This CDR3 has 13 amino acids. The CDR3 here is CASSLGSNQPQHF. CDR3 DNA: TGCGCCAGCAGCTTGGGCAGCAATCAGCCCCAGCATTTT.

The chain has TRBV4-3 and TRBJ2-1, with D hard to call. Per the germline V gene, CDR1 is LGHNA and CDR2 is YSLEER. V gave up 0 bases and J gave up 8 bases, with 17 bases separating them. The CDR3 is 16 residues long. The CDR3 region is CASSQDTETKLHEQFF. The CDR3 DNA is TGCGCCAGCAGCCAAGATACGGAGACGAAGCTCCATGAGCAGTTCTTC.

The rearrangement links TRBV5-5 to TRBJ1-2, with a tentative D call TRBD1 (5 bases). The CDR3 is made up of 15 amino acids. Germline CDR1 reads SGHKS; CDR2 reads YYEKEE (reference sequence). V lost 7 bases and J lost 0, with 16 bases in between. DNA for the CDR3: TGTGCCAGCTCCTTGGGGCTCACAGCTAACTATGGCTACACCTTC. Its protein is CASSLGLTANYGYTF.

The rearrangement links TRBV4-3 to TRBJ2-1; perhaps TRBD2 as D (6 bases). Germline assignment: CDR1 LGHNA and CDR2 YSLEER. V lost 0 bases, J lost 7 bases, and 13 bases lay in between. This CDR3 spans 15 amino acids. CDR3 sequence reads: CASSQDGREWNEQFF. In nucleotides, the CDR3 is TGCGCCAGCAGCCAAGATGGACGGGAGTGGAATGAGCAGTTCTTC.

This sequence joins TRBV10-3 and TRBJ1-1; weak D call: TRBD1 (5 bases). This CDR3 is 14 amino acids long. The V gene lost 4 bases and the J gene lost 0 bases, with 9 bases spanning the gap. Germline V CDR1 and CDR2: ENHRY, SYGVKD. For the CDR3, the DNA is TGTGCCATCAGTGGGGGCAGATTGAACACTGAAGCTTTCTTT. The encoded protein is CAISGGRLNTEAFF.

This chain links TRBV25-1 with TRBJ1-5; 9 bases match TRBD1. Germline CDR1 and CDR2: MGHDK and SYGVNS. The CDR3 has 18 residues. V shed 1 base, J shed 1 base, and the junction held 8 bases outside the gene matches. CDR3 region: CASSEWDTGQGSNQPQHF. DNA of the CDR3: TGTGCCAGCAGTGAATGGGACACGGGACAGGGAAGCAATCAGCCCCAGCATTTT.

The chain uses TRBV27 and TRBJ2-7, with no clear D. This CDR3 region has 13 residues. Germline V gives CDR1 MNHEY, CDR2 SMNVEV (reference sequence). Trimming stripped 6 bases from V and 4 bases from J, with 13 bases between. CDR3 nucleotide sequence: TGTGCCAGCAGCGCGGCGAATAGGTACGAGCAGTACTTC. Translated, it gives CASSAANRYEQYF.

This chain uses TRBV6-5 with TRBJ1-2, with D perhaps TRBD1 (5 bases). There are 15 residues in the CDR3. V was clipped by 3 bases and J by 0 bases, with 11 bases between them. Germline V gives CDR1 MNHEY, CDR2 SVGAGI. CDR3 sequence: CASSYVGGPNYGYTF. The CDR3, as DNA: TGTGCCAGCAGTTATGTGGGGGGACCTAACTATGGCTACACCTTC.